The 13 T cell receptor beta chains below were found in one sample sequenced in a study of blood T cell repertoires in COVID-19. The table came from immunoSEQ multiplex PCR; TCRdb's copy has only in-frame clones and leaves some out. The table has more than 200,000 clones, over 75% seen once; the top ten hold about 6%. Sequencing was performed on peripheral blood. All receptors come from a man older than 75 with acute or convalescent COVID-19.

This clone was counted between two and nine times. The rearrangement joins TRBV5-4 to TRBJ1-2; D is uncertain. Germline V gene lookup returns CDR1 SGHNT and CDR2 YYREEE (reference sequence). V was pared by 4 bases and J by 4 bases, with 14 bases between. CDR3 length: 14 amino acids. In DNA form, the CDR3 reads TGTGCCAGCAGCCACCCCCTTAAGCGCTATGGCTACACCTTC. Protein: CASSHPLKRYGYTF. The variable domain in full, with the rest retrieved from reference TRBV5-4 and TRBJ1-2, is ETGVTQSPTHLIKTRGQQVTLRCSSQSGHNTVSWYQQALGQGPQFIFQYYREEENGRGNFPPRFSGLQFPNYSSELNVNALELDDSALYLCASSHPLKRYGYTFGSGTRLTVV.

The chain links TRBV14 to TRBJ1-4; 9 bases align to TRBD1. The CDR3 sequence is 15 residues long. Trimming at V came to 2 bases and at J to 7 bases, leaving 5 bases not matched to a gene. Germline V lookup: CDR1 SGHDN, CDR2 FVKESK. CDR3 DNA sequence: TGTGCCAGCAGCCAACGGGACAGGGTGGGTGAAAAACTGTTTTTT. It codes for CASSQRDRVGEKLFF. Full variable domain (outside the CDR3, taken from reference TRBV14 and TRBJ1-4): EAGVTQFPSHSVIEKGQTVTLRCDPISGHDNLYWYRRVMGKEIKFLLHFVKESKQDESGMPNNRFLAERTGGTYSTLKVQPAELEDSGVYFCASSQRDRVGEKLFFGSGTQLSVL.

In its sample, this clone was seen once. The chain combines TRBV15 with TRBJ2-1; TRBD2 might be the D (5 bases). Germline loops: CDR1 LNHNV, CDR2 YYDKDF (reference sequence). Trimming took 3 bases from V and 0 from J, leaving 9 bases between them. CDR3 length equals 15 residues. CDR3 amino acids: CATSSGSTSYNEQFF. The CDR3 DNA follows: TGTGCCACCAGCAGTGGGAGTACCTCCTACAATGAGCAGTTCTTC.

This chain uses TRBV3-1 (or the pseudogene TRBV3-2) with TRBJ2-1; 11 bases map to TRBD2. The CDR3 is 21 amino acids. V dropped 0 bases and J dropped 1; count of bases not matched to a gene: 14. Germline loops: CDR1 LGHDT, CDR2 YNNKEL (reference sequence). The DNA of the CDR3 is TGTGCCAGCAGCCAAGAGGCCAATAGCGGGAGGGCACTGGCTTCCTACAATGAGCAGTTCTTC. Its protein is CASSQEANSGRALASYNEQFF.

CDR3 sequence: CASSSQGYDEQYV. The CDR3 region has the DNA TGTGCCAGCTCATCGCAGGGTTACGACGAGCAGTACGTC. The chain carries TRBV18 and TRBJ2-7; weak D call: TRBD1 (5 bases). Germline CDR1 is KGHSH and CDR2 is LQKENI. Trimming removed 5 bases from V and 5 bases from J, with 13 bases in between. The CDR3 sequence is 13 residues long.

The rearrangement uses TRBV24-1 and TRBJ2-2, with TRBD2 matching over 7 bases. V lost 0 bases to trimming and J lost 5 bases; unmatched junction nucleotides: 8. CDR1 is KGHDR and CDR2 is SFDVKD in the germline V gene. This CDR3 region has 17 residues. CDR3 bases: TGTGCCACCAGTGATTTGCGCGGGGGAGGGCCGACCGGGGAGCTGTTTTTT. The encoded protein is CATSDLRGGGPTGELFF.

J is TRBJ1-2 and V is TRBV7-9; a possible D gene is TRBD1 (6 bases). This CDR3 has 13 residues. Deletions cut 6 bases from V and 4 bases from J, with 12 bases between. Germline CDR1 is SEHNR and CDR2 is FQNEAQ (reference sequence). This chain's CDR3 is CASSSTGPYGYTF. The CDR3 DNA is TGTGCCAGCAGTTCGACAGGCCCCTATGGCTACACCTTC.

The gene calls are TRBV18 and TRBJ1-1; maybe TRBD1 (6 bases). V lost 6 bases and J lost 6, with 14 bases in between. CDR3 size: 13 residues. Germline-derived CDR1 and CDR2 are KGHSH and LQKENI. The CDR3: CASSPKGVAEAFF. CDR3 DNA sequence: TGTGCCAGCTCCCCCAAGGGGGTAGCTGAAGCTTTCTTT.

This chain joins TRBV18 and TRBJ1-1; TRBD1 matches at 8 bases. Germline V gene sequence: CDR1 KGHSH, CDR2 LQKENI. V gave up 5 bases and J gave up 2 bases; unmatched junction bases: 19. This CDR3 is built from 19 residues. CDR3 sequence reads: CASSTRQHRTGTSNTEAFF. The CDR3 nucleotides read TGTGCCAGCTCAACCAGGCAGCACAGGACAGGGACCTCTAACACTGAAGCTTTCTTT.

The J gene is TRBJ2-1, the V gene TRBV7-9; TRBD1 matches at 9 bases. This CDR3 comprises 16 residues. Germline lookup yields CDR1 SEHNR and CDR2 FQNEAQ (reference sequence). V shed 1 base, J shed 6 bases, and the junction held 7 bases outside the gene matches. The CDR3 DNA reads TGTGCCAGCAGCTTAGTAGGGACAGGGCGAGGCAATGAGCAGTTCTTC. It is translated as CASSLVGTGRGNEQFF.

The genes are TRBV5-1 and TRBJ1-1, with D uncertain. This CDR3 region has 15 residues. CDR1 and CDR2 from the germline V gene are SGHRS and YFSETQ. V lost 1 base and J lost 2, with 12 bases in between. For the CDR3, the DNA is TGCGCCAGCAGCTTGTACGCGGGTTCTAACACTGAAGCTTTCTTT. It codes for CASSLYAGSNTEAFF.

This clone was recorded once. This CDR3 is missing its conserved last phenylalanine or tryptophan, likely due to a read error. No DNA is shown, since the ends of the CDR3 on it are uncertain; the CDR3 is the one TCRdb lists. V and J are TRBV12-5 and TRBJ2-7; TRBD2, the table's D call, lacks a check against the DNA. Ends included, the CDR3 has 13 residues. Germline CDR1 reads LGHNT; CDR2 reads FRNRAP. CDR3: CASGLGTSGSGEL.

The sample holds a few counts of this clone. The chain joins TRBV12-5 to TRBJ2-2; a weak D match, TRBD2 (5 bases). V was pared by 3 bases and J by 2 bases, with 10 bases between. This CDR3 contains 15 residues. Germline CDR1 and CDR2: LGHNT and FRNRAP. The CDR3 DNA reads as TGTGCTAGTGGTTTAGGCGGAGGAAACACCGGGGAGCTGTTTTTT. Protein product: CASGLGGGNTGELFF.